This TCR beta chain was retrieved from a study of blood T cell repertoires in COVID-19. The CDR3 sequence is 18 residues long. Looked up from germline, CDR1 is LNHDA and CDR2 is SQIVND (reference sequence). Trimming cost V 3 bases and J 6 bases; bases outside gene matches: 12. The assay was immunoSEQ multiplex PCR, and TCRdb's table has in-frame clones only and misses some. The sample lists hundreds of thousands of clones, roughly 80% occurring once. The TCR originated in a middle-aged man who had been exposed to COVID-19. The V gene is TRBV19, the J gene TRBJ2-2; 11 nucleotides align to TRBD1. The sample taken for sequencing was PBMCs or T cells enriched from blood (not recorded which). In DNA form, the CDR3 reads TGTGCCAGTAGTATTATTGATCGGGACAGGGGGTACCCCGGGGAGCTGTTTTTT. Translated: CASSIIDRDRGYPGELFF.